Listed here are 10 T cell receptor beta chains from one sample, sequenced in a study of blood T cell repertoires in COVID-19. Method: immunoSEQ multiplex PCR; TCRdb's copy keeps in-frame clones and lacks some. The sample shows about 220,000 clones, roughly four fifths of them seen only once. The specimen sequenced was peripheral blood. The receptors were sampled from a woman aged 70-85 years with COVID-19, enrolled during active disease.

The chain couples TRBV28 to TRBJ1-1, with no clear D. The CDR3 is made up of 13 amino acids. Germline lookup yields CDR1 MDHEN and CDR2 SYDVKM. Trimming removed 4 bases at V and 4 bases at J, with 10 bases between. The CDR3 spells CASSYYSGTEAFF. The CDR3, as DNA: TGTGCCAGCAGTTACTACAGCGGCACTGAAGCTTTCTTT.

The chain recombines TRBV27 with TRBJ2-3, with TRBD1 identical over 7 bases. This CDR3 is 16 amino acids long. The V gene end was trimmed by 4 bases and the J gene end by 0 bases; junction bases not matched to a gene: 7. CDR1 MNHEY and CDR2 SMNVEV come from the germline V gene (reference sequence). The CDR3 loop reads CASSSPNRGSTDTQYF. CDR3 DNA sequence: TGTGCCAGCAGTTCCCCCAACAGGGGTAGCACAGATACGCAGTATTTT.

The V call is TRBV28, the J call TRBJ1-6; unclear D gene. V was pared by 1 base and J by 7 bases, with 14 bases between. Germline V gene data show CDR1 as MDHEN and CDR2 as SYDVKM. There are 16 residues in the CDR3. The CDR3 coding sequence is TGTGCCAGCAGTTTATTGGCCCGGGGATGGAATTCACCCCTCCACTTT. Translated, it gives CASSLLARGWNSPLHF.

This clone occurred a few times. The J gene is TRBJ2-3, the V gene TRBV3-1 (or the pseudogene TRBV3-2); 10 bases agree with TRBD2. Trimming at V came to 4 bases and at J to 4 bases, leaving 5 bases not matched to a gene. CDR3 length: 15 residues. The germline V gene encodes CDR1 LGHDT and CDR2 YNNKEL (reference sequence). The CDR3 loop reads CASSRLAGEPDTQYF. CDR3 nucleotides: TGTGCCAGCAGCCGTCTAGCGGGAGAACCAGATACGCAGTATTTT.

This clone was counted only a few times. The chain has TRBV19 and TRBJ1-5; 7 positions agree with TRBD1. The CDR3 is 15 amino acids. Losses at the gene ends were 5 bases for V and 7 bases for J; bases not matched to a gene: 11. Per germline, CDR1 LNHDA and CDR2 SQIVND (reference sequence). CDR3 in DNA: TGTGCCAGTAGTCTAAGGGACAGCAAAAGCCAGCCCCAGCATTTT. It encodes CASSLRDSKSQPQHF.

The chain uses TRBV27 and TRBJ2-7; D is possibly TRBD1 (6 bases). This CDR3 is 13 amino acids long. Trimming took off 1 base at V and 5 bases at J, with 9 bases between the two ends. Germline CDR1 reads MNHEY; CDR2 reads SMNVEV (reference sequence). The CDR3 loop reads CASSLFQGHEQYF. CDR3 in DNA: TGTGCCAGCAGTTTATTTCAGGGGCACGAGCAGTACTTC.

The chain has TRBV4-2 and TRBJ1-2; the match to TRBD1 covers 9 bases. Germline CDR1 and CDR2: LGHNA and YNFKEQ. With V trimmed by 0 bases and J by 0 bases, 8 bases remained unmatched. The CDR3 totals 18 residues. The CDR3 region has the DNA TGTGCCAGCAGCCAAGATCCACAGGGGGCGCCCACTAACTATGGCTACACCTTC. Translated, it gives CASSQDPQGAPTNYGYTF.

This clone turned up a few times. The chain couples TRBV3-1 (or the pseudogene TRBV3-2) to TRBJ1-2, with D perhaps matching TRBD1 (6 bases). The CDR3 extends over 15 amino acids. The germline V and J ends were trimmed by 4 bases and 4 bases, with 16 bases remaining between them. The germline gives CDR1 LGHDT, CDR2 YNNKEL (reference sequence). DNA of the CDR3: TGTGCCAGCAGCCGGCTAAATACAGGGAGCTATGGCTACACCTTC. It encodes CASSRLNTGSYGYTF.

In nucleotides, the CDR3 is TGTGCCAGCACGAGTCAGGGGGCGGGCTATGGCTACACCTTC. Translation gives CASTSQGAGYGYTF. The chain joins TRBV28 to TRBJ1-2, with TRBD1 matching 8 bases. The CDR3 is 14 residues long. Germline assignment: CDR1 MDHEN and CDR2 SYDVKM. The junction had 8 bases not matched to a gene; V was cut back by 7 bases and J by 4 bases.

J is TRBJ1-1 and V is TRBV9, with D maybe TRBD1 (6 bases). Deletions cut 4 bases from V and 1 base from J, with 14 bases between. The CDR3 has 15 residues. Germline CDR1 SGDLS, CDR2 YYNGEE. CDR3 DNA: TGTGCCAGCAGCCCAATCGGGGGGCAGAACACTGAAGCTTTCTTT. It encodes CASSPIGGQNTEAFF.